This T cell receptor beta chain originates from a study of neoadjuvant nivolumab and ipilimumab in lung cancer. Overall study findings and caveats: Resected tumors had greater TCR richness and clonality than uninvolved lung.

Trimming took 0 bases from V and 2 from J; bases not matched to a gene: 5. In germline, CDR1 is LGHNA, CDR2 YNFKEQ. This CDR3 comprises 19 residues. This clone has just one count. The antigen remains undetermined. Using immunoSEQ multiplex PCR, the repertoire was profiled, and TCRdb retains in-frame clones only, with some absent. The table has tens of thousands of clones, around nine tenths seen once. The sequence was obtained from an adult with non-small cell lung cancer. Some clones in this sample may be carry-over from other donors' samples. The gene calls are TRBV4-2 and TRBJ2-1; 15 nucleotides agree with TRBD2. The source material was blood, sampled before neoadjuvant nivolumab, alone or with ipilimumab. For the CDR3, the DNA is TGTGCCAGCAGCCAAGATGGACTAGCGGGAGGGGGCGCCTACAATGAGCAGTTCTTC. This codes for CASSQDGLAGGGAYNEQFF.